Following are 17 T cell receptor beta chains from one sample sequenced in a study of blood T cells in healthy people across ages. Sample-barcoded 5' priming and a J-beta primer mix drove a second PCR of roughly 6 to 12 cycles. TCRdb passed the 5' RACE reads through MiXCR, listing each CDR3 protein once. This sample has hundreds of thousands of distinct CDR3 sequences, with more than 35% found just once. The sequencing sample was made of blood. The receptors come from an elderly man in good health.

The chain carries TRBV5-1 and TRBJ2-1, with a weak D call TRBD1 (6 bases). V gave up 3 bases and J gave up 2 bases, with 15 bases separating them. Germline V lookup: CDR1 SGHRS, CDR2 YFSETQ. This CDR3 spans 16 amino acids. The CDR3 here is CASSSGDKGPYNEQFF. Here the CDR3 DNA reads TGCGCCAGCAGCTCCGGGGACAAGGGCCCCTACAATGAGCAGTTCTTC.

The V and J genes are TRBV4-1 and TRBJ2-7, with 9 nucleotides matching TRBD1. CDR3 length: 16 residues. The trim removed 0 bases at V and 3 bases at J, leaving 6 bases unmatched. Germline CDR1 and CDR2: MGHRA and YSYEKL. CDR3 protein: CASSQDVTGGFYEQYF. In nucleotides, the CDR3 is TGCGCCAGCAGCCAAGATGTGACAGGGGGATTCTACGAGCAGTACTTC.

The chain joins TRBV7-3 to TRBJ1-5; D unclear. The germline V gene has CDR1 SGHTA and CDR2 FQGTGA. This CDR3 region has 16 residues. V shed 1 base and J shed 0 bases, with 10 bases lying between them. This chain's CDR3 is CASSLSTMDSNQPQHF. The CDR3 nucleotides are TGTGCCAGCAGCTTAAGCACAATGGATAGCAATCAGCCCCAGCATTTT.

This chain joins TRBV4-2 and TRBJ2-5, with TRBD2 matching 7 bases. The ends lost 1 base at V and 9 bases at J; junction bases unmatched: 5. Germline V gene data show CDR1 as LGHNA and CDR2 as YNFKEQ. The CDR3 contains 13 residues. CDR3 region: CASSQGLALAQYF. The DNA of the CDR3 is TGTGCCAGCAGCCAAGGACTAGCCCTGGCCCAGTACTTC.

A few counts support this clonotype. V is TRBV7-9 and J is TRBJ1-4, with 8 bases matching TRBD1. Germline V lookup: CDR1 SEHNR, CDR2 FQNEAQ (reference sequence). CDR3 size: 13 residues. Germline trimming cut 2 bases from V and 11 bases from J; bases unmatched to any gene: 4. DNA of the CDR3: TGTGCCAGCAGCTTATCGCGACAGGGGAAACTGTTTTTT. Protein product: CASSLSRQGKLFF. Supplemented by reference TRBV7-9 and TRBJ1-4, the full variable domain reads DTGVSQNPRHKITKRGQNVTFRCDPISEHNRLYWYRQTLGQGPEFLTYFQNEAQLEKSRLLSDRFSAERPKGSFSTLEIQRTEQGDSAMYLCASSLSRQGKLFFGSGTQLSVL.

The chain links TRBV27 to TRBJ2-1, with D perhaps matching TRBD1 or TRBD2 (5 bases each). Trimming shortened V by 5 bases and J by 4 bases, and 15 bases separated the two germline ends. Germline V gene data show CDR1 as MNHEY and CDR2 as SMNVEV (reference sequence). This CDR3 contains 15 residues. CDR3 loop: CASSHSRDQYNEQFF. The CDR3 coding sequence is TGTGCCAGCAGTCATTCCCGGGACCAATACAATGAGCAGTTCTTC.

This clonotype was detected a few times. The junction differs from germline at one of its ends, possibly a read error. The chain is built from TRBV29-1 and TRBJ2-3, with D unclear. The V gene's germline CDR1 is SQVTM and CDR2 ANQGSEA. The length of the CDR3 is 11 residues. CDR3 coding DNA: TGCAGCGTTGGCTTTACAGATGCGCAGTATTTT. It yields the protein CSVGFTDAQYF.

This clonotype appeared a few times. The rearrangement joins TRBV7-8 to TRBJ2-7, with D possibly being TRBD2 (7 bases). The germline V and J ends were trimmed by 6 bases and 1 base, with 10 bases remaining between them. The germline V gene encodes CDR1 SGHVS and CDR2 FQNEAQ. The CDR3 covers 13 residues. CDR3 residues: CASRRGASYEQYF. DNA for the CDR3: TGTGCCAGCAGACGGGGGGCGTCCTACGAGCAGTACTTC. Together with reference TRBV7-8 and TRBJ2-7, the CDR3 gives the full variable domain: GAGVSQSPRYKVAKRGQDVALRCDPISGHVSLFWYQQALGQGPEFLTYFQNEAQLDKSGLPSDRFFAERPEGSVSTLKIQRTQQEDSAVYLCASRRGASYEQYFGPGTRLTVT.

Here the CDR3 reads CASSETMAGEAFF. The CDR3 coding sequence is TGTGCCAGCAGTGAAACCATGGCCGGTGAAGCTTTCTTT. The gene calls are TRBV25-1 and TRBJ1-1, with D uncertain. V was cut by 2 bases and J by 7 bases, with 11 bases left in between. This CDR3 spans 13 amino acids. The germline CDR1 and CDR2 sequences are MGHDK and SYGVNS.

This clonotype was seen only a few times. V and J are TRBV15 and TRBJ2-7; the D is unclear. CDR1 is LNHNV, CDR2 YYDKDF, per germline (reference sequence). The CDR3 covers 15 residues. V gave up 0 bases and J gave up 4 bases, with 13 bases separating them. For the CDR3, the DNA is TGTGCCACCAGCAGAGATCGCGGTGTTGGATACGAGCAGTACTTC. Protein sequence: CATSRDRGVGYEQYF.

This rearrangement joins TRBV5-1 to TRBJ2-5, with unresolved D. Per the germline V gene, CDR1 is SGHRS and CDR2 is YFSETQ. The CDR3 is 16 amino acids. V lost 0 bases to trimming and J lost 2 bases, with 14 bases between them. CDR3 sequence (DNA): TGCGCCAGCAGCTTGGTCCCGTCGGTAGGTCAAGAGACCCAGTACTTC. Its protein product is CASSLVPSVGQETQYF.

The V gene is TRBV28, the J gene TRBJ2-6, with unresolved D. Per germline, CDR1 MDHEN and CDR2 SYDVKM. This CDR3 is 14 amino acids long. V dropped 5 bases and J dropped 4 bases, with 9 bases sitting between them. This CDR3 reads CASSNRSGANVLTF. The CDR3 DNA follows: TGTGCCAGCAGTAACCGGTCGGGGGCCAACGTCCTGACTTTC.

This clonotype occurred a few times. The V gene is TRBV29-1, the J gene TRBJ2-1; no firm D call. Germline V gives CDR1 SQVTM, CDR2 ANQGSEA. The germline V and J ends were trimmed by 7 bases and 6 bases, with 10 bases remaining between them. CDR3 size: 11 residues. The CDR3 sequence: CSAGPTNEQFF. Written as DNA, the CDR3 is TGCAGCGCCGGACCCACCAATGAGCAGTTCTTC.

This clonotype was counted a single time. This chain connects TRBV9 to TRBJ2-1; D might be TRBD1 (7 bases). V gave up 4 bases and J gave up 10 bases, with 21 bases separating them. The CDR3 covers 15 residues. From germline, CDR1 is SGDLS and CDR2 YYNGEE. This CDR3 is CASSRGDRTSYEQFF. CDR3 nucleotide sequence: TGTGCCAGCAGCAGGGGGGACAGAACCTCCTACGAGCAGTTCTTC.

This clonotype has a handful of counts. A read error may be the cause here, since a much bigger clone is one base away. The rearrangement links TRBV20-1 to TRBJ2-7; 11 nucleotides line up with TRBD2. The CDR3 is 14 residues long. Germline V gives CDR1 DFQATT, CDR2 SNEGSKA (reference sequence). The V segment lost 5 bases and the J segment 6 bases; nucleotides outside the gene matches: 9. CDR3 residues: CSARSAGTSGEQYF. The CDR3, as DNA: TGCAGTGCTCGAAGCGCCGGGACTAGCGGCGAGCAGTACTTC.

This clonotype came up many times. The chain couples TRBV5-1 to TRBJ2-7, with TRBD1 as a possible D gene (5 bases). The CDR3 spans 14 residues. CDR1 is SGHRS, CDR2 YFSETQ, per germline. V was shortened by 0 bases and J by 3 bases, with 10 bases between the two germline ends. CDR3 nucleotides: TGCGCCAGCAGCTTGGGGGGCGCGGTCTACGAGCAGTACTTC. Translated: CASSLGGAVYEQYF.

A word on this clonotype: Possible read error: a much larger clone is one base away. The CDR3 loop is CASSLRQEYNEQYF. In nucleotides, the CDR3 is TGTGCCAGCAGCCTGCGGCAGGAATACAATGAGCAGTACTTC. The chain uses TRBV7-9 and TRBJ2-7; no definite D call. Trimming pared 5 bases from V and 7 bases from J, leaving 18 bases between. CDR3 size: 14 residues. Germline values: CDR1 SEHNR, CDR2 FQNEAQ (reference sequence).